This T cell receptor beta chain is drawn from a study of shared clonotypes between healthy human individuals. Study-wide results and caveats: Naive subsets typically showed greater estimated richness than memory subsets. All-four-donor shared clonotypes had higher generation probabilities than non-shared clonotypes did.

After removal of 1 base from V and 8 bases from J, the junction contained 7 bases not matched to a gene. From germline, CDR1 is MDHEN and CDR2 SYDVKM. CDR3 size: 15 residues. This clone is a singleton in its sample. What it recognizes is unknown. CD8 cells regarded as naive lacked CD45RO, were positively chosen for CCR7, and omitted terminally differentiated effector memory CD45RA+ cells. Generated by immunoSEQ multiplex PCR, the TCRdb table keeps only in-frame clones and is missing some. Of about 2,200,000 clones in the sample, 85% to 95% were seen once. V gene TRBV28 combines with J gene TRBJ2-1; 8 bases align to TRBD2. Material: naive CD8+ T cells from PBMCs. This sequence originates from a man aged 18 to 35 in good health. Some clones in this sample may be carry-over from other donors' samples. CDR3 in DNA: TGTGCCAGCAGTTTATCAGCGGGAGTATTCGATGAGCAGTTCTTC. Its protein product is CASSLSAGVFDEQFF.